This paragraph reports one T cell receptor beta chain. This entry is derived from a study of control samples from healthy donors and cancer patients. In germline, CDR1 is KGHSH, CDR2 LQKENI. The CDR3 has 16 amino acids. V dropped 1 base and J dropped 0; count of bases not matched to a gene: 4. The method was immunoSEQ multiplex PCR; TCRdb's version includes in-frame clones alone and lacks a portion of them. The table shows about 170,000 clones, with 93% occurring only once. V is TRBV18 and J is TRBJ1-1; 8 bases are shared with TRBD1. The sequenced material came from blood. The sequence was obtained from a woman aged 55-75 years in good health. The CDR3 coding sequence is TGTGCCAGCTCACCACGCAGGACAGGGATGAACACTGAAGCTTTCTTT. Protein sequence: CASSPRRTGMNTEAFF. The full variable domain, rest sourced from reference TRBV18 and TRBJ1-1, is NAGVMQNPRHLVRRRGQEARLRCSPMKGHSHVYWYRQLPEEGLKFMVYLQKENIIDESGMPKERFSAEFPKEGPSILRIQQVVRGDSAAYFCASSPRRTGMNTEAFFGQGTRLTVV.